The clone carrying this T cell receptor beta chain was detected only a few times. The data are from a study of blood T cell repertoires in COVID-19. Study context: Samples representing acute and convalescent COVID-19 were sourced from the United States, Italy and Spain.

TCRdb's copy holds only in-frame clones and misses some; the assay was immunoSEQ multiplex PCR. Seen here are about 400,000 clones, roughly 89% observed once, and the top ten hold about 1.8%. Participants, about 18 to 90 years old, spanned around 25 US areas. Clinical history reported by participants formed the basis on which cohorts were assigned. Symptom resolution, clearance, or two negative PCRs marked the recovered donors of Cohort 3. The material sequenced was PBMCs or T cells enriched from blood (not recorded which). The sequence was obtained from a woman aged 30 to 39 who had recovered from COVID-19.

This chain's CDR3 is CAWSLGQGQSYEQYF. In nucleotides, the CDR3 is TGTGCCTGGAGTTTGGGACAGGGGCAATCCTACGAGCAGTACTTC. V gene TRBV30 combines with J gene TRBJ2-7; 10 bases fit TRBD1. Germline V CDR1 and CDR2: GTSNPN, SVGIG (reference sequence). V gave up 2 bases and J gave up 1 base; unmatched junction bases: 5. This CDR3 is 15 amino acids long.